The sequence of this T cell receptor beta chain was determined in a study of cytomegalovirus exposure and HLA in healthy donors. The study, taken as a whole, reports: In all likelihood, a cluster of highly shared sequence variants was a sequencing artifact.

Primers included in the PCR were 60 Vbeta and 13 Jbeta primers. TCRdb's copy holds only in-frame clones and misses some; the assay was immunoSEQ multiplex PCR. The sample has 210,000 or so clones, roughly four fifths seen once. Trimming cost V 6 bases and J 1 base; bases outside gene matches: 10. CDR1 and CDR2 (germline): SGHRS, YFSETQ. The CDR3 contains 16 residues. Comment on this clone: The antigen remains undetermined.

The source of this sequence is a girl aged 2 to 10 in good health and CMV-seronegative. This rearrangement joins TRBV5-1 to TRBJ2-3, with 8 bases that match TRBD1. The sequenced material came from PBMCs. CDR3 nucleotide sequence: TGCGCCAGCAACCCGGGACAGGTGGTTTGCACAGATACGCAGTATTTT. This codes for CASNPGQVVCTDTQYF.